The 3 T cell receptor beta chains presented below share a single source sample, sequenced in a study of PD-L1 blockade in urothelial cancer. This table comes from immunoSEQ multiplex PCR, and its TCRdb copy is limited to in-frame clones, with some not included. The table lists 50,000 to 60,000 clones, 86% of them singletons. Sequenced material: PBMCs, taken around atezolizumab (anti-PD-L1) treatment. The source is a man in his forties or fifties with urothelial cancer.

The genes are TRBV21-1 and TRBJ2-5; the DNA was not compared with TRBD1, the D call given in the table. TRBV21-1 is flagged as a pseudogene. This CDR3 comprises 16 residues. This CDR3 is CASSIPRDRACETQYF. As DNA, the CDR3 is TGTGCCAGCAGCATACCCCGGGACAGGGCCTGTGAGACCCAGTACTTC.

For the CDR3, the DNA is TGTGCCAGCAGTTCCCGGACTCCCTTGGCCTACGAGCAGTACTTC. Protein product: CASSSRTPLAYEQYF. The chain joins TRBV28 to TRBJ2-7; a weak D match, TRBD2 (5 bases). This CDR3 has 15 residues. CDR1 and CDR2 (germline): MDHEN, SYDVKM. Trimming stripped 4 bases from V and 2 bases from J, with 15 bases between.

The chain carries TRBV27 and TRBJ1-4, with 10 bases matching TRBD1. CDR1 MNHEY and CDR2 SMNVEV come from the germline V gene (reference sequence). J lost 8 bases, V lost 5 bases, and 8 bases had no gene match. The length of the CDR3 is 15 residues. CDR3 residues: CASSLRTGGFEKLFF. In DNA, the CDR3 is TGTGCCAGCAGTCTCCGGACAGGGGGTTTCGAAAAACTGTTTTTT.